This T cell receptor (beta chain) was documented in a study of T cells in localized non-small cell lung cancer. Profiled with immunoSEQ multiplex PCR; TCRdb holds only in-frame clones, not every one. The sample holds a few thousand clones, 15% to 20% seen once. The CDR3 length is 15 residues. Germline lookup yields CDR1 SGHNT and CDR2 YENEEA. Losses at the gene ends were 5 bases for V and 1 base for J; bases not matched to a gene: 5. Overall study results and limits: Longer overall survival was linked to higher blood T cell density. Appearances in adjacent lung were noted for a median approximately 61 of the top 100 tumor clones.

In its sample, this clone was seen many times. Its antigen is undetermined. The chain has TRBV11-3 and TRBJ2-3; 8 positions agree with TRBD1. Sequenced here: lung tumor tissue, sampled before any cancer treatment. This clonotype originated in a man aged 35 to 69 with stage I squamous cell lung carcinoma. CDR3 amino acids: CASSLSTGGTDTQYF. CDR3 in DNA: TGTGCCAGCAGCCTATCGACAGGGGGCACAGATACGCAGTATTTT.